This TCR beta chain derives from a study of T-cell reconstitution after alpha-beta-depleted transplantation in children. The study's findings and limits: About two months after transplant, alpha-beta T cells reportedly came from several hundred expanded graft clones.

This clonotype was picked up a small number of times. Its antigen is currently unknown. Unique molecular identifiers were built into the TCRbeta library. TCRdb re-called the PCR reads through MiXCR, storing one row per CDR3 protein. The sample contains some 440,000 distinct CDR3 sequences, around 16% of which appear only once. Losses at the gene ends were 0 bases for V and 3 bases for J; bases not matched to a gene: 9. Germline V gene data show CDR1 as LGHNA and CDR2 as YSLEER. The CDR3 contains 18 residues. The specimen comprised PBMCs, mostly from graft donor cells, sampled 360 days after TCRalphabeta/CD19-depleted stem cell transplant. V usage is TRBV4-3 and J usage is TRBJ2-3, with TRBD2 identical over 10 bases. The TCR was taken from a boy less than two years old who had a stem cell transplant for Wiskott-Aldrich syndrome, so the T cells may come from the graft donor. The CDR3 spells CASSQDQALAGVTDTQYF. The DNA for the CDR3 is TGCGCCAGCAGCCAAGATCAAGCGCTAGCGGGAGTAACAGATACGCAGTATTTT.